This TCR beta chain was recorded in a study of identical twins. This clonotype was counted many times. Antigen unknown. Each cDNA held unique molecular identifiers, and template switching gave it a universal primer site. TCRdb reanalysed the 5' RACE reads using MiXCR and keeps one entry per CDR3 protein. The repertoire has approximately 600,000 distinct CDR3 sequences, over 8.5% of them found once; the top ten carry roughly 3.2%. Findings and caveats of the study: Memory repertoires lacked the insertion deficit that abundant cord blood beta clonotypes showed.

Germline V gene sequence: CDR1 ENHRY, CDR2 SYGVKD. The CDR3 runs to 13 residues. Trimming removed 9 bases at V and 0 bases at J, with 10 bases between. This sample was shared with a second study, whose subject was yellow fever vaccine responses in identical twins.

The sample taken for sequencing was PBMCs. The chain has TRBV10-3 and TRBJ2-3; tentative D call: TRBD1 (5 bases). The clonotype comes from a woman in her late teens or twenties in good health. The CDR3 loop is CAMTETSTDTQYF. In DNA, the CDR3 is TGTGCCATGACAGAAACTAGCACAGATACGCAGTATTTT.